This T cell receptor beta chain was recovered during a study of tumor-infiltrating lymphocytes in primary liver carcinoma. V lost 5 bases, J lost 0 bases, and 17 bases lay in between. Germline-derived CDR1 and CDR2 are SGHKS and YYEKEE (reference sequence). The CDR3 is made up of 16 amino acids. RNA and DNA were co-extracted from about 19-30 mg of unsorted bulk tissue. This clonotype was detected a few times. Reverse transcription of approximately 0.55 ug total RNA with a constant-region primer produced TCR beta cDNA. TCR beta libraries came from three nested multiplex PCR rounds using slightly modified ARM-PCR. Primers for the first two PCR rounds were TRBV1-TRBV30 forward primers and a C-beta reverse primer (roughly 10 cycles per round). TCRdb fed the multiplex PCR reads into MiXCR, producing one record per CDR3 protein. The sample has around 120,000 distinct CDR3 sequences, less than 80% seen once.

This sequence joins TRBV5-5 and TRBJ1-1; weak D call: TRBD1 (5 bases). The source is a woman aged 55 to 70 with primary liver carcinoma and hepatitis B virus infection. Sequencing was performed on liver tumor tissue from sampling region 1. Subset in this sample: tumor region T1, superior pole. The DNA of the CDR3 is TGTGCCAGCAGGCCAGGGCTTGATAGGATGAACACTGAAGCTTTCTTT. Protein sequence: CASRPGLDRMNTEAFF.